This T cell receptor (beta chain) stems from a study of T-cell reconstitution after alpha-beta-depleted transplantation in children. Preparation of the TCRbeta library involved a method that used unique molecular identifiers. A single record per CDR3 protein comes from TCRdb applying MiXCR to the PCR reads. Among fewer than 700,000 distinct CDR3 sequences listed, more than 20% were seen once. Between the trimmed V and J ends, which lost 0 bases and 9 bases, there was a span of 3 bases. The CDR3 is 11 amino acids. CDR1 MGHRA and CDR2 YSYEKL come from the germline V gene. Study-level results: Where some patients showed high TCRbeta diversity at day 60, it came from recipient T cells and thymic progenitors that had survived. Two months or so post-transplant, alpha-beta T cells reportedly derived from several hundred expanded graft clones. After one year, T-cell counts and TCRbeta diversity mostly came from new T cells.

Note on this clonotype: The antigen is unknown.

The input for sequencing was PBMCs, mostly from graft donor cells, taken 360 days after TCRalphabeta/CD19-depleted stem cell transplant. V is TRBV4-1 and J is TRBJ2-1, with no clear D. The clonotype originates from a boy in the first two years of life who had a stem cell transplant for acute myeloid leukemia, so the T cells may come from the graft donor. This CDR3 reads CASSQDIEQFF. CDR3 nucleotides: TGCGCCAGCAGCCAAGATATTGAGCAGTTCTTC.